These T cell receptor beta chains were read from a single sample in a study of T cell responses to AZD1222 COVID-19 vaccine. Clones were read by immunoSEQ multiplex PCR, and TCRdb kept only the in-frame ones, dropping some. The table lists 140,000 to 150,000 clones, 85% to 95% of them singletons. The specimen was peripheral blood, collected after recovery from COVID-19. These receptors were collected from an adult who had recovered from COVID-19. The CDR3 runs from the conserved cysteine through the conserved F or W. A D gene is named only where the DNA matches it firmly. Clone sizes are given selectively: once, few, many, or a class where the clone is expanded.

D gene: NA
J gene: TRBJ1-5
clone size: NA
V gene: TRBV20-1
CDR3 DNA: TGCAGTGCTAGTTTCCAACAGGGTCATCAGCCCCAGCATTTT
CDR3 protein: CSASFQQGHQPQHF

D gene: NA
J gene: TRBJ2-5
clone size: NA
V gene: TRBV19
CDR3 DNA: TGTGCCAGTAGTATTAACCAAGAGACCCAGTACTTC
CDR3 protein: CASSINQETQYF

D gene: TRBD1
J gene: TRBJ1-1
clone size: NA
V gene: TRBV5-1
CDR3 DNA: TGCGCCAGCAGCTTTTACGGGGGACAGGGCTATGAAGCTTTCTTT
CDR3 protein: CASSFYGGQGYEAFF

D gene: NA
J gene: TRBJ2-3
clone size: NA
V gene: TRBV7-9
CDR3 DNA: TGTGCCAGCAGCCTTGACGGGGGGCGGCGAGGCCAAGATACGCAGTATTTT
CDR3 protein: CASSLDGGRRGQDTQYF

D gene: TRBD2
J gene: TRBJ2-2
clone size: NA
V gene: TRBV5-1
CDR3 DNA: TGCGCCAGCAGCCCGCCTACCCGGGGGGGCGGGGAGCTGTTTTTT
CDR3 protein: CASSPPTRGGGELFF

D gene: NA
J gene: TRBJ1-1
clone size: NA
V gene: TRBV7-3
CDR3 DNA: TGTGCCAGCAGCTTACCTCAAGGTTTGACAGCGAACACTGAAGCTTTCTTT
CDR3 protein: CASSLPQGLTANTEAFF

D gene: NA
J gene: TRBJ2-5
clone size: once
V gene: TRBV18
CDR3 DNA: TGTGCCACTAACCCTTTCGAAGGGGAGACCCAGTACTTC
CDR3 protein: CATNPFEGETQYF

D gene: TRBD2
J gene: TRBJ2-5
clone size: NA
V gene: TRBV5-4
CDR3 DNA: TGTGCCAGCAGCTTCGGGAGGGCCAGAGAGACCCAGTACTTC
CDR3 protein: CASSFGRARETQYF

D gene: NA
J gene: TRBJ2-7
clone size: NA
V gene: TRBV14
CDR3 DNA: TGTGCCAGCAGCCAAGGTCCCGGAGAGTCCTACGAGCAGTACTTC
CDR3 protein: CASSQGPGESYEQYF

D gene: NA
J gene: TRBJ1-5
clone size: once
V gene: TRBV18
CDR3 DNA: TGTGCCAGCTCAATTGGACCAGGGGTGGGTCAGCCCCAGCATTTT
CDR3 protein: CASSIGPGVGQPQHF

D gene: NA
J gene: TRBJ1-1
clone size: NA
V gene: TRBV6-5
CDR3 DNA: TGTGCCAGCAGTTACTCCCGCGTCACTGAAGCTTTCTTT
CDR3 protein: CASSYSRVTEAFF

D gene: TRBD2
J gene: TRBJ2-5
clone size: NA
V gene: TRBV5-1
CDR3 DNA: TGCGCCAGCAGGAAGGCGGGAGACCAAGAGACCCAGTACTTC
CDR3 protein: CASRKAGDQETQYF

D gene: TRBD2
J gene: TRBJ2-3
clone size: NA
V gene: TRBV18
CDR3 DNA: TGTGCCAGCTCACCTCGGCAGCGGGAGGGCCCGGTAGATACGCAGTATTTT
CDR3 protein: CASSPRQREGPVDTQYF

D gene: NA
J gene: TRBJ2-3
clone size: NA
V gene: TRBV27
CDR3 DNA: TGTGCCAGCAGTTTGGATCTCACAGATACGCAGTATTTT
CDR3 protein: CASSLDLTDTQYF

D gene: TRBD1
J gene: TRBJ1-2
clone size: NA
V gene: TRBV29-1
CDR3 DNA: TGCAGCGTTGAGTCGAGGCAGGGGGCATTCGGCTACACCTTC
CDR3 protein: CSVESRQGAFGYTF

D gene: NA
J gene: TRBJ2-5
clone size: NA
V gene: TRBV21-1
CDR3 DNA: TGTGCCAGCAGCAAAGAACTGGTAGAGACCCAGTACTTC
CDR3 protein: CASSKELVETQYF

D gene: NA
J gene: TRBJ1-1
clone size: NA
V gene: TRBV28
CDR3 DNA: TGTGCCAGCAGTTCGCTGACGGGCCGCACTGAAGCTTTCTTT
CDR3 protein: CASSSLTGRTEAFF

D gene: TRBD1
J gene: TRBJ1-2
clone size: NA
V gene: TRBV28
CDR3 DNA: TGTGCCAGCAGGACCGGGACAGGGCTGCCGTGGGGCTATGGCTACACCTTC
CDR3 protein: CASRTGTGLPWGYGYTF

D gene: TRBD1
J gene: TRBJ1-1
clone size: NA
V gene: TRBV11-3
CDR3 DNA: TGTGCCAGCAGCGAGGACAGGGTGGGTGTTGTGACTGAAGCTTTCTTT
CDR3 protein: CASSEDRVGVVTEAFF

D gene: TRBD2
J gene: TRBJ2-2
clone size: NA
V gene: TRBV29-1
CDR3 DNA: TGCAGCGTTGCGGGAGGGCCGAACACCGGGGAGCTGTTTTTT
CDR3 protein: CSVAGGPNTGELFF

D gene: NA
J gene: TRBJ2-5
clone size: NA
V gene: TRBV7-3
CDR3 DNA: TGTGCCAGCAGCTTAATGGGGGGGACAGCGGGAGAGACCCAGTACTTC
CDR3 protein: CASSLMGGTAGETQYF

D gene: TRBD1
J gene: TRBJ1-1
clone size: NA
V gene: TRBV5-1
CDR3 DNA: TGCGCCAGCAGCTTGGTTGGGACAGACACTGAAGCTTTCTTT
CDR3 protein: CASSLVGTDTEAFF

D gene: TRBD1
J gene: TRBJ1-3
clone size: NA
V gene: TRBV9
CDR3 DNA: TGTGCCAGCAGCTCGACAGGGGTAAGCTCTGGAAACACCATATATTTT
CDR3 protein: CASSSTGVSSGNTIYF

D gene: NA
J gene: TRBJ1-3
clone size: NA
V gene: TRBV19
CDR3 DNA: TGTGCCAGTAGCCCCGGGATGGGCGGAAACACCATATATTTT
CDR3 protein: CASSPGMGGNTIYF

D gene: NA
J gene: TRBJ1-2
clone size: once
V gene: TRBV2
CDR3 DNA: TGTGCCAGCAGTGTTTCGACAGGAGCCTATGGCTACACCTTC
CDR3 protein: CASSVSTGAYGYTF

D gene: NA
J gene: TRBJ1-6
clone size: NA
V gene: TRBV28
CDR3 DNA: TGTGCCAGCGTTACAGTCCGGAGTACCAATTCACCCCTCCACTTT
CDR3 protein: CASVTVRSTNSPLHF

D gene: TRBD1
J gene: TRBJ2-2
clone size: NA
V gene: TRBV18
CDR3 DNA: TGTGCCAGCTCACCTACCGGGGACAGGCCGGGACTCACGAACACCGGGGAGCTGTTTTTT
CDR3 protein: CASSPTGDRPGLTNTGELFF

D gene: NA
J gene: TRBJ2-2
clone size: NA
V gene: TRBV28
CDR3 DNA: TGTGCCAGCAGCTCGGGAACTTTCACCGGGGAGCTGTTTTTT
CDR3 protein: CASSSGTFTGELFF

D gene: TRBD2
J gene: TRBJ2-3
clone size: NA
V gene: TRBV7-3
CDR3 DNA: TGTGCCAGCAGCTTAGGGGGACTAGCGGGAGTACCCGGGGCAGATACGCAGTATTTT
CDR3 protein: CASSLGGLAGVPGADTQYF

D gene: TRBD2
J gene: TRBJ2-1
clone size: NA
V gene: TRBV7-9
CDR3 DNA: TGTGCCAGCAGCCGGACTAGCGGGAGCCCAGTTAGCTACAATGAGCAGTTCTTC
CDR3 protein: CASSRTSGSPVSYNEQFF

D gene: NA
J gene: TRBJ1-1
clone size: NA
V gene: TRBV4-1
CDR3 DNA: TGCGCCAGCAGGGGTTTGAACACTGAAGCTTTCTTT
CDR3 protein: CASRGLNTEAFF

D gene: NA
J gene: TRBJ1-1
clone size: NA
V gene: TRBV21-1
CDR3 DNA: TGTGCCAGCAGCAAAGAAGGCAGTGAATTGAACACTGAAGCTTTCTTT
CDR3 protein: CASSKEGSELNTEAFF

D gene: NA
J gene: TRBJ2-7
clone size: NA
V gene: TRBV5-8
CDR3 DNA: TGTGCCAGCAGCTTACGTGGACCCGAGCAGTACTTC
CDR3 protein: CASSLRGPEQYF

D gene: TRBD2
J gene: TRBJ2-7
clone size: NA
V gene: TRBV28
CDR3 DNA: TGTGCCAGCAGTTTATTAGCGGGAGCGAGATACGAGCAGTACTTC
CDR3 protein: CASSLLAGARYEQYF

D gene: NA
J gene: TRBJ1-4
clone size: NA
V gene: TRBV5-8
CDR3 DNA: TGTGCCAGCAGCTACAAAGGAGGACTGTTTTTT
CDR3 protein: CASSYKGGLFF

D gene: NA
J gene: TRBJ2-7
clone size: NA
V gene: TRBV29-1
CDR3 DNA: TGCAGCGTTCTTTACTCCTACGAGCAGTACTTC
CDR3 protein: CSVLYSYEQYF

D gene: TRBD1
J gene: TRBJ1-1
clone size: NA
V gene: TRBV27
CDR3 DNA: TGTGCCAGCAGTTCGCGGGGGACAGTGAACACTGAAGCTTTCTTT
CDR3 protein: CASSSRGTVNTEAFF

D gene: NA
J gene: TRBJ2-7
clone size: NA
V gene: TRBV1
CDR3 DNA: TGCACCAGCAGCCAAGATCACGGGACTAGCAACTACGAGCAGTACTTC
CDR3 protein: CTSSQDHGTSNYEQYF